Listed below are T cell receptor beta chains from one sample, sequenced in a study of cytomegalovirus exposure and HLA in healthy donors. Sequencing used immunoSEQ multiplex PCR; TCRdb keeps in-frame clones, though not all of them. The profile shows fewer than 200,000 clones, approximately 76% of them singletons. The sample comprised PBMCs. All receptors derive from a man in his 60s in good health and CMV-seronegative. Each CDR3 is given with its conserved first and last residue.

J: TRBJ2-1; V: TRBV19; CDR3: CASSNEGRVRMGEQFF
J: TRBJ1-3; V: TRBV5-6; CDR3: CASSLGAAGNTIYF
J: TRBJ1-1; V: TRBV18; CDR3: CASSPGQGVVTEAFF
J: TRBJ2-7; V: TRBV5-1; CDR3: CASSLGGTSGNYEQYF
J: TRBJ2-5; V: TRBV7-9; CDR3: CSSLDERTSQETQYF
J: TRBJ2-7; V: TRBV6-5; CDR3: CASSYSEVGHYEQYF
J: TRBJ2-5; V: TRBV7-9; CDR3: CSSSLNLAGGGETQYF
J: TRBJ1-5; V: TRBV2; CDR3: CASRGTGTGKNNQPQHF
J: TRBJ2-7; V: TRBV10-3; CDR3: CAISESSQLSYEQYF
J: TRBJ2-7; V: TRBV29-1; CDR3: CSARTGTGGYEQYF
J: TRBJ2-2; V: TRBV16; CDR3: CASSQFLAAGELFF
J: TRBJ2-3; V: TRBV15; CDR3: CATSQTSGAADTQYF
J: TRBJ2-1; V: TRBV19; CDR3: CASSIDLQGWDEQFF
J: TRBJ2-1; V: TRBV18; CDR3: CASSPLQGSRDIRGGFF
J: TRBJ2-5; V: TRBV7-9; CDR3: CASSLGVTKETQYF
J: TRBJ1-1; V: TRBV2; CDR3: CATGRDRSAFF
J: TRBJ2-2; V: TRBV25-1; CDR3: CASSEFGIGDTGELFF
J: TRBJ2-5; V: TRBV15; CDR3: CATSRAATGRETQYF
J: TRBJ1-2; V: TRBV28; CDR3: CASSLYLLRKGGQEGYTF
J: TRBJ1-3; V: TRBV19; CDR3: CASSREAGNTIYF
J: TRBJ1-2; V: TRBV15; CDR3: CATSRDRSGYGYTF
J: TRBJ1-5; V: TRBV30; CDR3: CAWTKGTGGESSNQPQHF
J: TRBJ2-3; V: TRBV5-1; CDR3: CASSWQDRGSDTQYF
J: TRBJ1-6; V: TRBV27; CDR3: CASAQGSGITLHF
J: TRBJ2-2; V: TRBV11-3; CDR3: CASSVTRNTGELFF
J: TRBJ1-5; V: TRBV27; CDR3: CASSPDRGLVGQPQHF
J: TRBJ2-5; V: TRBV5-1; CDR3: CASSLAGTAETQYF
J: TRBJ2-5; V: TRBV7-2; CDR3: CASSFAGQETQYF
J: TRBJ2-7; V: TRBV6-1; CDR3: CASSTNRDEQYF
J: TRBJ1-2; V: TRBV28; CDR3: CASGISTRQAITF
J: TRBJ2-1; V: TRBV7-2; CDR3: CASSSQTGPKQFF
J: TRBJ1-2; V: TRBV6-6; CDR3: CASRTGQGLANYGYTF
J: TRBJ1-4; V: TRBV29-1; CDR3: CSVEDPRGEKLFF
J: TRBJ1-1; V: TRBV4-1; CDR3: CASSQGPTGGTEAFF
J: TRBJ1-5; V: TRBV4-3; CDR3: CASSQDPVDQPQHF
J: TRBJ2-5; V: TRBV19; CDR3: CATRGRQETQYF
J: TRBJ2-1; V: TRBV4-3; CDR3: CASSQGNSGIGEQFF
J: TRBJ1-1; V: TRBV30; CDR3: CAWSRTGWGTEAFF
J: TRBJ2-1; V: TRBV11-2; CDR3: CASRHPGRGHEQFF
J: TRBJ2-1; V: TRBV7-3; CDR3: CASSLGGGQNEQFF
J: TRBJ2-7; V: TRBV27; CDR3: CASSLLGKGYEQYF
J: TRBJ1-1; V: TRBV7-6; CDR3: CASTAGPGTEAFF
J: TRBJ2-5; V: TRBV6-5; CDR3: CASSFSGRETQYF
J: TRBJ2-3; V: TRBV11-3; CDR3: CASSRIRDRDTDTQYF
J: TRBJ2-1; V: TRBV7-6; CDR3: CASRSLAGLYNEQFF
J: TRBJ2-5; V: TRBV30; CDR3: CAWTWGEPGTQYF
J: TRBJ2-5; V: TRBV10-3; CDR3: CAIQSASGAPPQYF
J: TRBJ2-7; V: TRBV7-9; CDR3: CASSLAGTETSYEQYF
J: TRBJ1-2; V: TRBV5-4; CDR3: CASSPGQGADYGYTF
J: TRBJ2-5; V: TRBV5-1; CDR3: CASSSLGLAVQETQYF
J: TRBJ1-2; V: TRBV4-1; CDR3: CASSQGPGTANYGYTF
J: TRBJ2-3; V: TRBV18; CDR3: CASSPGQGATDTQYF
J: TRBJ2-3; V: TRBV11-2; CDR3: CASSRTSPLTDTQYF
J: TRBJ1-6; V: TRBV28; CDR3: CASHDEQGAGSPLHF